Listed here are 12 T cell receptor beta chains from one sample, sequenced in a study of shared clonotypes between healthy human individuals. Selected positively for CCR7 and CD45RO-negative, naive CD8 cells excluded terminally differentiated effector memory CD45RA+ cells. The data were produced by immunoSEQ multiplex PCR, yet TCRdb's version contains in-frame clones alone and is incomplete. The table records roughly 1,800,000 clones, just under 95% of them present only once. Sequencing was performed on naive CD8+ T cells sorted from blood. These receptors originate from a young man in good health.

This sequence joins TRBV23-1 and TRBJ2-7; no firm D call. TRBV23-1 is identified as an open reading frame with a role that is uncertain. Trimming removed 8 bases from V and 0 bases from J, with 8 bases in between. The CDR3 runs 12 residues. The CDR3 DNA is TGCGCCAGCCCACCCAGCTCCTACGAGCAGTACTTC. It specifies CASPPSSYEQYF.

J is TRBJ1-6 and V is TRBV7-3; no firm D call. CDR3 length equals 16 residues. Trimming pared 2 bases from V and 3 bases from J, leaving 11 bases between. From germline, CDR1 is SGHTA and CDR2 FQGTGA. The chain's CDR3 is CASSLGTGGYNSPLHF. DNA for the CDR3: TGTGCCAGCAGCTTAGGCACGGGCGGCTATAATTCACCCCTCCACTTT.

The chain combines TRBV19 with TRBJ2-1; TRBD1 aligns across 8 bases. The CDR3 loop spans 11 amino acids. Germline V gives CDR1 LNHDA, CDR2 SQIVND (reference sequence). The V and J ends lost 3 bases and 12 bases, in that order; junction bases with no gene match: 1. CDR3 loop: CASSMGQVQFF. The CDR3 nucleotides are TGTGCCAGTAGTATGGGACAGGTGCAGTTCTTC.

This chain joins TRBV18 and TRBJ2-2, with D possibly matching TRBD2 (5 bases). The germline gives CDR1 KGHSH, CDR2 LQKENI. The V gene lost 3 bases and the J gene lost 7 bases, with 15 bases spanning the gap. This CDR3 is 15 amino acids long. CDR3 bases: TGTGCCAGCTCACCGATCTGGGGAGAGGACGGGGAGCTGTTTTTT. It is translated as CASSPIWGEDGELFF.

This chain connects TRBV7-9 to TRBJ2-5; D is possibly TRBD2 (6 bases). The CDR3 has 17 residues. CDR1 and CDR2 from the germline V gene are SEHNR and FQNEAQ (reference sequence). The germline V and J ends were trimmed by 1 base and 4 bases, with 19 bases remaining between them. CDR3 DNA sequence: TGTGCCAGCAGCTTAGTCCTCGTCGTGGGAGGAGGAGAGACCCAGTACTTC. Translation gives CASSLVLVVGGGETQYF.

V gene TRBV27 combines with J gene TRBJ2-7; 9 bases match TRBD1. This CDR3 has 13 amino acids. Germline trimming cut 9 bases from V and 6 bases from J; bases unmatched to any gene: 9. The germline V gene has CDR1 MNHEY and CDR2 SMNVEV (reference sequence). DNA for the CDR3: TGTGCCAGTCGGGGACAGGGAACCCTCGAGCAGTACTTC. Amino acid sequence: CASRGQGTLEQYF.

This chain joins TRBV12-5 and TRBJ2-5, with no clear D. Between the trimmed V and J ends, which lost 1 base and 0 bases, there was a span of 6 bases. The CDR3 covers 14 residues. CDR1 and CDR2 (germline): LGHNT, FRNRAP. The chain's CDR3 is CASGLAVYQETQYF. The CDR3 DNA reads TGTGCTAGTGGTTTGGCTGTGTACCAAGAGACCCAGTACTTC.

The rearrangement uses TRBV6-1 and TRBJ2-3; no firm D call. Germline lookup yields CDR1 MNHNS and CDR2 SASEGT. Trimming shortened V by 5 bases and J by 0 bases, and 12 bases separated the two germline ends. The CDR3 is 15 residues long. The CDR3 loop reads CASSLTRQSTDTQYF. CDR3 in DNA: TGTGCCAGCAGTTTGACCCGACAAAGCACAGATACGCAGTATTTT.

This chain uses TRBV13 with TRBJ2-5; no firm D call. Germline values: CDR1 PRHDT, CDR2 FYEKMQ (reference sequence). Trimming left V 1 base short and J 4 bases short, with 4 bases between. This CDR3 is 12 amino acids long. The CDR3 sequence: CASSLVGETQYF. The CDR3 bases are TGTGCCAGCAGCTTAGTTGGAGAGACCCAGTACTTC.

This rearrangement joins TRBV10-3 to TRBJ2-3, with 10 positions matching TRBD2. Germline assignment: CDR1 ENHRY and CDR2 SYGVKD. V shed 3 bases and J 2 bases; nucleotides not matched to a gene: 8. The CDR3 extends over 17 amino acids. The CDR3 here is CAISDPLAGATTDTQYF. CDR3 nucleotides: TGTGCCATCAGTGACCCCCTAGCGGGGGCGACCACAGATACGCAGTATTTT.

The chain's CDR3 is CSVEGLAVNNEQFF. The CDR3 DNA is TGCAGCGTTGAGGGACTAGCGGTGAACAATGAGCAGTTCTTC. This rearrangement joins TRBV29-1 to TRBJ2-1; TRBD2 agrees at 11 bases. J lost 5 bases, V lost 3 bases, and 3 bases had no gene match. CDR1 is SQVTM, CDR2 ANQGSEA, per germline. This CDR3 has 14 residues.

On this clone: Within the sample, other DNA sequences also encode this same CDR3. CDR3 nucleotides: TGTGCCAGCAGTCCCCCCCCTACAGATACGCAGTATTTT. Translated, it gives CASSPPPTDTQYF. This sequence joins TRBV7-9 and TRBJ2-3, with unresolved D. Trimming shortened V by 6 bases and J by 3 bases, and 10 bases separated the two germline ends. CDR3 length: 13 amino acids. CDR1 and CDR2 from the germline V gene are SEHNR and FQNEAQ (reference sequence).